This T cell receptor beta chain came from a study of blood T cell repertoires in COVID-19. CDR3 length: 15 residues. J lost 3 bases, V lost 5 bases, and 10 bases had no gene match. Germline V lookup: CDR1 MDHEN, CDR2 SYDVKM. TCRdb's copy holds only in-frame clones and misses some; the assay was immunoSEQ multiplex PCR. Here the sample spans 160,000 or so clones, approximately 87% being singletons. The rearrangement uses TRBV28 and TRBJ2-7; 7 positions match TRBD2. Sequenced material: peripheral blood. The clonotype originates from a woman in her 70s with COVID-19, enrolled during active disease. CDR3 bases: TGTGCCAGCAGTGGGGGGAGGGGCTGGGACTACGAGCAGTACTTC. Encoded protein: CASSGGRGWDYEQYF.